The 22 T cell receptor beta chains below were found in one sample sequenced in a study of vaccination effects on CD4 cells after COVID-19. Which antigens these TCRs recognize remains unknown. Generated by immunoSEQ multiplex PCR, the TCRdb table keeps only in-frame clones and is missing some. The sample comprises 40,000 to 50,000 clones, about three quarters of which are singletons, and just under 30% rests with the top ten. The ViraFEST assay expanded antigen-specific CD4+ T cells with viral peptide pools before sequencing. Cultured cells yielded isolated CD4+ T cells after approximately nine days. It was between March and December 2020 that the person had a SARS-CoV-2 infection confirmed by PCR. Sequencing was performed on CD4+ T cells from PBMCs cultured with a peptide pool, taken before COVID-19 vaccination. The receptors come from a human donor who had a prior SARS-CoV-2 infection.

The rearrangement uses TRBV7-9 and TRBJ1-2; 7 nucleotides match TRBD1. After removal of 1 base from V and 8 bases from J, the junction contained 7 bases not matched to a gene. The CDR3 length is 14 residues. Per germline, CDR1 SEHNR and CDR2 FQNEAQ (reference sequence). CDR3 sequence reads: CASSLEGGLGGYTF. The DNA of the CDR3 is TGTGCCAGCAGCTTAGAAGGGGGCTTAGGAGGCTACACCTTC.

The chain uses TRBV7-2 and TRBJ2-3, with 11 positions matching TRBD2. After removal of 4 bases from V and 0 bases from J, the junction contained 6 bases not matched to a gene. Germline V lookup: CDR1 SGHTA, CDR2 FQGNSA. This CDR3 comprises 17 residues. For the CDR3, the DNA is TGTGCCAGCAGCTACCCGGGACTAGCGGACAGCACAGATACGCAGTATTTT. Amino acids: CASSYPGLADSTDTQYF.

This clone was counted only a few times. The V gene is TRBV7-8, the J gene TRBJ2-1, with D possibly called TRBD1 or TRBD2 (5 bases each). Trimming removed 4 bases at V and 4 bases at J, with 8 bases between. The CDR3 contains 13 residues. CDR1 and CDR2 (germline): SGHVS, FQNEAQ. The chain's CDR3 is CASSSGTYNEQFF. CDR3 coding DNA: TGTGCCAGCAGCTCGGGGACGTACAATGAGCAGTTCTTC.

The rearrangement joins TRBV18 to TRBJ2-6; TRBD1 agrees at 7 bases. The junction had 6 bases not matched to a gene; V was cut back by 1 base and J by 0 bases. Germline V gene data show CDR1 as KGHSH and CDR2 as LQKENI. The CDR3 sequence is 18 residues long. The CDR3 spells CASSPRDRDVSGANVLTF. CDR3 nucleotides: TGTGCCAGCTCACCACGAGACAGGGACGTCTCTGGGGCCAACGTCCTGACTTTC.

V is TRBV5-6 and J is TRBJ2-6, with unresolved D. The CDR3 loop spans 15 amino acids. The germline V gene encodes CDR1 SGHDT and CDR2 YYEEEE. V dropped 0 bases and J dropped 1 base, with 5 bases sitting between them. CDR3: CASSLGRSGANVLTF. DNA of the CDR3: TGTGCCAGCAGCTTGGGGAGATCTGGGGCCAACGTCCTGACTTTC.

This clone was observed a handful of times. The chain couples TRBV9 to TRBJ2-3; 8 bases line up with TRBD1. Per germline, CDR1 SGDLS and CDR2 YYNGEE. J lost 7 bases, V lost 0 bases, and 7 bases had no gene match. This CDR3 is built from 15 residues. For the CDR3, the DNA is TGTGCCAGCAGCGTAGCGGCAGGGGGCCCTTATACGCAGTATTTT. This codes for CASSVAAGGPYTQYF.

This clone has only one observation. J is TRBJ1-6 and V is TRBV5-6, with D perhaps TRBD1 (5 bases). CDR3 length: 15 amino acids. The germline gives CDR1 SGHDT, CDR2 YYEEEE. V lost 1 base and J 7 bases, leaving 12 bases between the germline ends. The CDR3, as DNA: TGTGCCAGCAGCTTGTCCCCTTGGGACAATTCACCCCTCCACTTT. Translating gives CASSLSPWDNSPLHF.

The V call is TRBV4-2, the J call TRBJ2-5; D ambiguous. The V gene lost 6 bases and the J gene lost 7 bases, with 12 bases spanning the gap. CDR3 length: 12 residues. CDR1 LGHNA and CDR2 YNFKEQ come from the germline V gene. The CDR3 DNA reads as TGTGCCAGCAGAGAGAAACCGGGGACCCAGTACTTC. Encoded protein: CASREKPGTQYF.

The CDR3 is CASSLQGHSFGQETQYF. DNA of the CDR3: TGTGCCAGCAGTCTTCAGGGGCATAGTTTCGGCCAAGAGACCCAGTACTTC. The chain combines TRBV6-6 with TRBJ2-5; weak D call: TRBD1 (6 bases). The V gene lost 5 bases and the J gene lost 1 base, with 20 bases spanning the gap. The CDR3 runs to 17 residues. Germline lookup yields CDR1 MNHNY and CDR2 SVGAGI (reference sequence).

The chain couples TRBV19 to TRBJ2-7, with 8 bases that match TRBD1. V lost 6 bases to trimming and J lost 1 base; unmatched junction nucleotides: 5. Germline-derived CDR1 and CDR2 are LNHDA and SQIVND (reference sequence). CDR3 length: 14 amino acids. CDR3: CASSLTGASYEQYF. CDR3 bases: TGTGCCAGTAGCCTGACAGGGGCGTCCTACGAGCAGTACTTC.

The chain recombines TRBV11-2 with TRBJ2-1; D possibly corresponds to TRBD1 (9 bases). The CDR3 runs 18 residues. Per germline, CDR1 SGHAT and CDR2 FQNNGV. The V and J ends lost 6 bases and 6 bases respectively, with 27 bases between them. CDR3 nucleotides: TGTGCCAGCAGGGGGGGACAGGGTACTAGCGGTAACTTCAATGAGCAGTTCTTC. It encodes CASRGGQGTSGNFNEQFF.

The chain uses TRBV7-2 and TRBJ2-7, with D hard to call. The CDR3 consists of 14 residues. Germline V lookup: CDR1 SGHTA, CDR2 FQGNSA. V was cut by 1 base and J by 2 bases, with 9 bases left in between. As DNA, the CDR3 is TGTGCCAGCAGCTTAGGCAGGAAAACCTACGAGCAGTACTTC. Translation: CASSLGRKTYEQYF.

V is TRBV18 and J is TRBJ1-5, with TRBD1 as a possible D gene (6 bases). Germline assignment: CDR1 KGHSH and CDR2 LQKENI. The CDR3 runs 17 residues. V lost 4 bases and J 0 bases, leaving 16 bases between the germline ends. CDR3 coding DNA: TGTGCCAGCTCACGAAATCCGGGACACAATAGCAATCAGCCCCAGCATTTT. It is translated as CASSRNPGHNSNQPQHF.

This clone appeared a single time. The chain uses TRBV19 and TRBJ2-5; the D is unclear. Trimming removed 6 bases from V and 4 bases from J, with 9 bases in between. Per the germline V gene, CDR1 is LNHDA and CDR2 is SQIVND (reference sequence). CDR3 length: 12 residues. The DNA for the CDR3 is TGTGCCAGTAGCCCTAGTCGAGAGACCCAGTACTTC. This translates into CASSPSRETQYF.

In this sample, this clone turned up a few times. The chain has TRBV5-6 and TRBJ2-7; D may be TRBD1 or TRBD2 (5 bases each). Germline values: CDR1 SGHDT, CDR2 YYEEEE. V was shortened by 4 bases and J by 6 bases, with 8 bases between the two germline ends. This CDR3 region has 11 residues. CDR3 bases: TGTGCCAGCAGCCGGGACGTCGAGCAGTACTTC. It translates to CASSRDVEQYF. Full variable domain (outside the CDR3, taken from reference TRBV5-6 and TRBJ2-7): DAGVTQSPTHLIKTRGQQVTLRCSPKSGHDTVSWYQQALGQGPQFIFQYYEEEERQRGNFPDRFSGHQFPNYSSELNVNALLLGDSALYLCASSRDVEQYFGPGTRLTVT.

The chain links TRBV7-8 to TRBJ2-7; tentative D call: TRBD1 (6 bases). There are 17 residues in the CDR3. The V and J ends lost 7 bases and 6 bases respectively, with 28 bases between them. Germline assignment: CDR1 SGHVS and CDR2 FQNEAQ. The CDR3 sequence: CASTRSEFTGMSAEQYF. The CDR3 DNA sequence: TGTGCCAGCACCCGGTCGGAGTTTACAGGGATGTCGGCCGAGCAGTACTTC.

This clone was detected only once. The J gene is TRBJ1-5, the V gene TRBV30; tentatively, D is TRBD1 (6 bases). CDR3 length equals 16 residues. V lost 0 bases and J 0 bases, leaving 12 bases between the germline ends. Germline lookup yields CDR1 GTSNPN and CDR2 SVGIG (reference sequence). In DNA form, the CDR3 reads TGTGCCTGGAGTGTAAGCAGGGGTTATAGCAATCAGCCCCAGCATTTT. The encoded protein is CAWSVSRGYSNQPQHF.

The chain has TRBV4-1 and TRBJ2-5; TRBD2 matches 7 bases. With 8 bases clipped from V and 11 bases from J, the junction kept 20 bases outside the gene matches. The V gene's germline CDR1 is MGHRA and CDR2 YSYEKL. The CDR3 consists of 15 residues. CDR3 protein: CASGPIISGLQHQYF. The CDR3 DNA is TGCGCCAGCGGACCCATCATTAGCGGGCTCCAACATCAGTACTTC.

The V and J genes are TRBV30 and TRBJ1-6; D ambiguous. CDR1 and CDR2 (germline): GTSNPN, SVGIG (reference sequence). V was shortened by 2 bases and J by 8 bases, with 16 bases between the two germline ends. The CDR3 totals 15 residues. The CDR3 region has the DNA TGTGCCTGGAGTTTGGGGTCCTTTGCGGATTCACCCCTCCACTTT. It encodes CAWSLGSFADSPLHF. The full variable domain, completed using reference TRBV30 and TRBJ1-6, is SQTIHQWPATLVQPVGSPLSLECTVEGTSNPNLYWYRQAAGRGLQLLFYSVGIGQISSEVPQNLSASRPQDRQFILSSKKLLLSDSGFYLCAWSLGSFADSPLHFGNGTRLTVT.

This clone has more than one count but fewer than ten. The V call is TRBV29-1, the J call TRBJ1-2; D is unclear. The germline V gene encodes CDR1 SQVTM and CDR2 ANQGSEA. This CDR3 region has 13 residues. The V gene lost 7 bases and the J gene lost 3 bases, with 15 bases spanning the gap. CDR3 region: CSAAKGSDYGYTF. CDR3 DNA: TGCAGCGCCGCGAAGGGATCGGACTATGGCTACACCTTC.

This clone was found a few times. The genes are TRBV10-3 and TRBJ1-4, with D possibly being TRBD1 (5 bases). CDR3 size: 16 residues. CDR1 ENHRY and CDR2 SYGVKD come from the germline V gene. V lost 2 bases and J lost 7, with 17 bases in between. The CDR3 DNA reads TGTGCCATCAGTGAGCATGGGTCCACAGGTACTGAAAAACTGTTTTTT. It codes for CAISEHGSTGTEKLFF.

This clone was counted a few times. The V call is TRBV19, the J call TRBJ1-6, with 7 positions matching TRBD1. The germline gives CDR1 LNHDA, CDR2 SQIVND (reference sequence). The CDR3 spans 17 residues. The V segment lost 5 bases and the J segment 6 bases; nucleotides outside the gene matches: 13. CDR3 nucleotides: TGTGCCAGTAGTGCACGACAGGGTCACCTTATTAATTCACCCCTCCACTTT. Its translation: CASSARQGHLINSPLHF.